This TCR beta chain was sequenced for a study of OX40 agonist ivuxolimab in advanced cancers. Regarding the complete study: Ivuxolimab, which targeted the costimulatory receptor OX40 (CD134), was an agonistic, fully human IgG2 monoclonal antibody. Intravenous ivuxolimab was administered to patients every 2 weeks at six dose levels: 0.01, 0.1, 0.3, 1.5, 3 and 10 mg/kg. Of the approximately 50 patients in dose escalation, about 20 had hepatocellular carcinoma, roughly 15 had melanoma, 9 had renal cell carcinoma and 9 had head and neck cancer. In the dose-escalation cohort, 70% to 85% of patients were male, and the mean age was approximately 60 years, with a range of about 23 to 90. Prior anti-PD-1, anti-PD-L1 or anti-CTLA-4 therapy was permitted, and about two fifths of dose-escalation patients had received checkpoint inhibitors. Three dose-escalation patients achieved partial responses, one with hepatocellular carcinoma and two with cutaneous melanoma. Peripheral TCRbeta sequencing was intended to test whether TCR sequence diversity was altered and clonal T-cell expansion was caused by ivuxolimab. The paper covers the monotherapy dose-escalation part of the phase I ivuxolimab trial, which included N ≈ 57 patients. What the authors observed across the whole study: After ivuxolimab, expanded clones were on average more numerous among CD8+ T cells than among CD4+ T cells. Partial responders in the 0.1-3.0 mg/kg groups had among the lowest normalized peripheral clonal expansion, especially among CD8+ T cells. The antigen specificity of the peripheral T cells that underwent clonal expansion was not determined. Low levels of normalized T-cell clonal expansion were also seen in some patients who did not respond. At doses of 0.1 to 3.0 mg/kg, clonal expansion of both CD4+ and CD8+ blood T cells was observed from baseline to week 6.

Of note for this clone: This receptor's antigen is unknown. Within one base of it there is no much larger clone, and no base qualities were kept.

Patients with a history of autoimmune disease or receiving systemic immunosuppression were excluded from the trial. Peripheral blood for TCR sequencing was drawn from every dose cohort at baseline, at cycle 4 day 1 and at cycle 7 day 1. Samples came from an open-label, multicenter, first-in-human phase I dose-escalation trial of ivuxolimab. Adults with locally advanced or metastatic melanoma, renal cell, hepatocellular, or head and neck squamous cell carcinoma were enrolled in the trial. CD4+ and CD8+ T cells were sorted separately from peripheral blood before TCR sequencing. To sequence the TCRbeta CDR3 region, genomic DNA was isolated from the sorted cells. The immunoSEQ Assay was used for sequencing of TCRbeta CDR3 regions. TCRdb re-hosts the immuneACCESS table, in-frame sequences only. Its copies lack some clones; in the studies checked, an unresolved V gene accounts for under half of them, and the cause for the rest is not known. Within this sample are 65,000 to 80,000 clones, with over 90% of them counted one time only. The ten biggest clones cover 6.2% of the sample.

The CDR3 sequence holds 14 residues, the cysteine and phenylalanine included. Only CDR3 DNA is held: 42 bases, read in frame from base 1. CDR1 LGHNA and CDR2 YSLEER were looked up in the germline V gene. After removal of 3 bases from V and 4 bases from J, the junction retains 5 bases not matched to a gene. This receptor chain uses TRBV4-3 and TRBJ1-2, with 7 bases matching TRBD1. The sequence came from an adult with an advanced solid tumor such as melanoma, head and neck, liver or kidney cancer. The source material was CD4+ or CD8+ T cells sorted from blood, sampled in a trial of the OX40 agonist ivuxolimab. The CDR3 sequence is CASSQDRSLYGYTF. The nucleotide sequence is TGCGCCAGCAGCCAGGACAGGAGCCTCTATGGCTACACCTTC.